Included here is one TCR beta chain sequence, with context. Its antigen remains unidentified. Repertoires were generated with immunoSEQ multiplex PCR, while TCRdb's copy carries only in-frame clones and drops some. The table has about 240,000 clones, around 86% seen once. The data were taken from a study of cytomegalovirus exposure and HLA in healthy donors. Study results and limitations: There were three CMV-associated chains whose specificity for CMV antigens was confirmed in vitro. There were 164 TCR beta chains listed as cytomegalovirus-associated. Most sequenced TCRs were rare (though some public TCRs occurred in many donors).

CDR3 length: 16 amino acids. Germline CDR1 MDHEN, CDR2 SYDVKM. V was clipped by 4 bases and J by 2 bases, with 15 bases between them. Donors were drawn from the approximately 110-subject validation cohort, separate from the roughly 700-subject first cohort. Input material: PBMCs. V gene TRBV28 combines with J gene TRBJ2-1, with unresolved D. The sequence derives from a woman in her 30s in good health and CMV-seropositive. Here the CDR3 reads CASSYTTRAPYNEQFF. CDR3 bases: TGTGCCAGCAGTTATACTACACGCGCTCCCTACAATGAGCAGTTCTTC.